Given below is one T cell receptor beta chain in context. Its target is not known. The sample originates from a study of chemoradiotherapy in HPV16-positive cancers. In the study overall: Candidate HPV-specific T-cell clones and common TCR motifs came from functional assays in a couple of HPV16-positive patients.

Repertoires were sampled repeatedly during chemoradiotherapy. Study-wide points: Better recurrence-free survival went with HPV-responsive T-cell expansion in HPV16-positive patients. Non-HPV-specific T cells did not expand in tumors during treatment, whereas candidate HPV-specific clones and E7-related motifs did.

TCRdb's table, derived via immunoSEQ multiplex PCR, lists solely in-frame clones and lacks some. The sample has 12,000 or so clones, around 87% seen once; the top ten hold roughly 5.7%. The CDR3 has 16 amino acids. The germline gives CDR1 SGHTA, CDR2 FQGNSA. The junction had 10 bases not matched to a gene; V was cut back by 5 bases and J by 2 bases. The gene calls are TRBV7-2 and TRBJ2-3, with 7 bases aligning to TRBD2. This material consisted of blood, taken from a patient who underwent chemoradiotherapy. The sequence came from a human donor with HPV-associated anogenital cancer. As DNA, the CDR3 is TGTGCCAGCAGCGCAGGGTTGGGAGGGACCACAGATACGCAGTATTTT. This sequence encodes CASSAGLGGTTDTQYF. Based on the CDR3 plus reference TRBV7-2 and TRBJ2-3, the full variable domain is GAGVSQSPSNKVTEKGKDVELRCDPISGHTALYWYRQSLGQGLEFLIYFQGNSAPDKSGLPSDRFSAERTGGSVSTLTIQRTQQEDSAVYLCASSAGLGGTTDTQYFGPGTRLTVL.